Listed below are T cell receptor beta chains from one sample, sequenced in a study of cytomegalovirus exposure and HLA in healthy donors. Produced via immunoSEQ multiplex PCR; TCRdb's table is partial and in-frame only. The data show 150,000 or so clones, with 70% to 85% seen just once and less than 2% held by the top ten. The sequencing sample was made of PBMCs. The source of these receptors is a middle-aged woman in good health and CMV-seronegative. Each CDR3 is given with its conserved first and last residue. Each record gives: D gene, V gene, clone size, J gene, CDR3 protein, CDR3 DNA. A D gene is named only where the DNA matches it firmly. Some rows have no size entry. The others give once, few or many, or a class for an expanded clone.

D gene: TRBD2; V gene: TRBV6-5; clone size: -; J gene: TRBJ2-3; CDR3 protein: CASSKTSGRTDTQYF; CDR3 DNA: TGTGCCAGCAGTAAGACTAGCGGGAGGACAGATACGCAGTATTTT
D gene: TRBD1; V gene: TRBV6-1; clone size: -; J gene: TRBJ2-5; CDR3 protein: CASSALGTGGQETQYF; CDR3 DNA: TGTGCCAGCAGTGCCCTCGGGACAGGGGGCCAAGAGACCCAGTACTTC
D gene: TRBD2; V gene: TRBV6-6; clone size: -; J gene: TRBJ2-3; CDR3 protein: CASSGTSGRAGDTQYF; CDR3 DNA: TGTGCCAGCAGTGGGACTAGCGGGAGGGCTGGGGATACGCAGTATTTT
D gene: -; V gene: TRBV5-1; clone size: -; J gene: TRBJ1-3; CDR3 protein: CASSTGTGSLGNTIYF; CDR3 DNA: TGCGCCAGCTCCACCGGAACAGGGTCGCTTGGAAACACCATATATTTT
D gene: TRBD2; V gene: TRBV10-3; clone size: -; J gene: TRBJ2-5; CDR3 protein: CAISDDRGGRKGETQYF; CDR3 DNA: TGTGCCATCAGTGATGATCGGGGCGGGAGAAAAGGAGAGACCCAGTACTTC
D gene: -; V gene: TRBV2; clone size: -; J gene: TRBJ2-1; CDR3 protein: CASSGQESSYNEQFF; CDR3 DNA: TGTGCCAGCAGTGGACAGGAGAGCTCCTACAATGAGCAGTTCTTC
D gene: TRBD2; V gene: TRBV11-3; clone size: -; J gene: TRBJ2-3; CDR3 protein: CASSSSTSGGTDTQYF; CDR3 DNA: TGTGCCAGCAGCTCTTCGACTAGCGGAGGCACAGATACGCAGTATTTT
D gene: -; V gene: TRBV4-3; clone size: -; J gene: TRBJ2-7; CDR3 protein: CASSQVWEETYEQYF; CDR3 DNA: TGCGCCAGCAGCCAAGTTTGGGAGGAGACCTACGAGCAGTACTTC
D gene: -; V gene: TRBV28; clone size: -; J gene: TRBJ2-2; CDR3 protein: CASSSPTGRNTGELFF; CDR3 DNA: TGTGCCAGCAGTTCCCCGACAGGGAGGAATACCGGGGAGCTGTTTTTT
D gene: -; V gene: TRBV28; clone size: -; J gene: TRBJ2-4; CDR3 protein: CASSITVPKNIQYF; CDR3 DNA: TGTGCCAGCAGTATTACGGTACCCAAAAACATTCAGTACTTC
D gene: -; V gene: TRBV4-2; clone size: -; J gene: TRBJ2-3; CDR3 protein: CASSQGVPSDTQYF; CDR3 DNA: TGTGCCAGCAGCCAAGGGGTCCCTAGCGATACGCAGTATTTT
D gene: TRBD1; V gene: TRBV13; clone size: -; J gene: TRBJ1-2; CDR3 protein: CASSAKTGISYTF; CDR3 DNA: TGTGCCAGCAGCGCCAAGACAGGGATCAGCTACACCTTC
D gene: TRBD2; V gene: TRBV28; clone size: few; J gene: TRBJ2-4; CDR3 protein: CASSHRGVLAKNIQYF; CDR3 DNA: TGTGCCAGCAGCCACCGGGGGGTTCTAGCCAAAAACATTCAGTACTTC
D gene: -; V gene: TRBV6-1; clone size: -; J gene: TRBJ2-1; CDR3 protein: CASSELAWNEQFF; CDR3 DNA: TGTGCCAGCAGTGAACTAGCGTGGAATGAGCAGTTCTTC
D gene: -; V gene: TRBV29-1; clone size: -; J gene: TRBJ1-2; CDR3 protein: CSVGGAGYTF; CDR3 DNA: TGCAGCGTTGGGGGAGCTGGCTACACCTTC
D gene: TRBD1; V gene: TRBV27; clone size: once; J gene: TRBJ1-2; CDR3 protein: CASSLSSGTGPYGYTF; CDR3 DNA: TGTGCCAGCAGTTTATCTTCCGGGACAGGGCCCTATGGCTACACCTTC
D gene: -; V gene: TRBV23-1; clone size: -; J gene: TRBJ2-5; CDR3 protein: CASLKDTKQETQYF; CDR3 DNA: TGCGCCAGCCTCAAAGACACCAAGCAAGAGACCCAGTACTTC
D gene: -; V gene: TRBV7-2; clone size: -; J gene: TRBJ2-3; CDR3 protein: CASSLARVTDTQYF; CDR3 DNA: TGTGCCAGCAGCTTAGCACGGGTCACAGATACGCAGTATTTT
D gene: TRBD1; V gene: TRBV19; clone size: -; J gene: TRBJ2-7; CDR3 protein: CASSIVTGSAYEQYF; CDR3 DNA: TGTGCCAGTAGTATAGTGACAGGGTCAGCCTACGAGCAGTACTTC
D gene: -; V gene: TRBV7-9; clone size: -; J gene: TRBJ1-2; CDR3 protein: CASSFSLRLNYGYTF; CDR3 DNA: TGTGCCAGCAGCTTTAGTCTGAGGTTGAACTATGGCTACACCTTC
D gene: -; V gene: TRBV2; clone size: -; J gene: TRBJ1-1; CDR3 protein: CASFVESTGATEAFF; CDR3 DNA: TGTGCCAGCTTCGTCGAATCGACAGGCGCCACTGAAGCTTTCTTT
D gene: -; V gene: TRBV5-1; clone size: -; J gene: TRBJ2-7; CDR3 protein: CASSEGHPSSYEQYF; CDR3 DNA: TGCGCCAGCAGCGAGGGACACCCGAGCTCCTACGAGCAGTACTTC
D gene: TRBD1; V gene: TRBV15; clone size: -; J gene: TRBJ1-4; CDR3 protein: CATSRDKGAGKLFF; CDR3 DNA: TGTGCCACCAGCAGAGATAAGGGGGCCGGAAAACTGTTTTTT
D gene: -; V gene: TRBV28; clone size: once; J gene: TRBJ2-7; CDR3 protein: CASTTLYEQYF; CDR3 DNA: TGTGCCAGCACGACTCTCTACGAGCAGTACTTC
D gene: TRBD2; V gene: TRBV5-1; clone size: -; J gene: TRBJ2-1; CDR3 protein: CASSLASGRGEQFF; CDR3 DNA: TGCGCCAGCAGCTTGGCTAGCGGGAGGGGTGAGCAGTTCTTC
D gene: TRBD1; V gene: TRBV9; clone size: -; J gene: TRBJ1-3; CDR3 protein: CASKTGSGNTIYF; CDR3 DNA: TGTGCCAGCAAGACAGGGTCCGGAAACACCATATATTTT
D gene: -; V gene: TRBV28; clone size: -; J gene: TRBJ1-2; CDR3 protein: CASSFPGGGVGYTF; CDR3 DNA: TGTGCCAGCAGTTTCCCGGGAGGGGGGGTTGGCTACACCTTC
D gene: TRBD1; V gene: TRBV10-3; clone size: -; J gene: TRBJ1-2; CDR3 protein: CAIRRTGGHGYTF; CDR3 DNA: TGTGCCATCAGAAGGACAGGGGGCCATGGCTACACCTTC
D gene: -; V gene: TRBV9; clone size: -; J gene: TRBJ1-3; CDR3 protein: CASSVGFGSSGNTIYF; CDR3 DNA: TGTGCCAGCAGCGTAGGGTTTGGCAGCTCTGGAAACACCATATATTTT
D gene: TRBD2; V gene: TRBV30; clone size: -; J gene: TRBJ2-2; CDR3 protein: CAWKFGLVSGELFF; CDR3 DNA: TGTGCCTGGAAATTCGGACTAGTCTCCGGGGAGCTGTTTTTT
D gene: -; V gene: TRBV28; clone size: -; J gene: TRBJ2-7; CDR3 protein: CASTTRQPSYEQYF; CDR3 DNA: TGTGCCAGCACCACGCGACAGCCCTCCTACGAGCAGTACTTC
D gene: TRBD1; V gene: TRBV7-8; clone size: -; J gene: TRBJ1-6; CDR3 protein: CASSPRDRDNSPLHF; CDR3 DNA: TGTGCCAGCAGCCCACGGGACAGAGATAATTCACCCCTCCACTTT
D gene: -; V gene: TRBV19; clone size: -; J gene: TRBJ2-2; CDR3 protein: CASSPTGSLTGELFF; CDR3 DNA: TGTGCCAGTAGTCCAACAGGGAGCCTCACCGGGGAGCTGTTTTTT
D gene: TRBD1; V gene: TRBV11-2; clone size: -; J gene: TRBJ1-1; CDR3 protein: CASSLAQGVYTEAFF; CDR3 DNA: TGTGCCAGCAGCTTAGCGCAGGGGGTTTACACTGAAGCTTTCTTT
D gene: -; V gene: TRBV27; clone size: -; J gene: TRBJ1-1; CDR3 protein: CASSLTTGHMNTEAFF; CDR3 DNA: TGTGCCAGCAGTTTAACGACAGGACACATGAACACTGAAGCTTTCTTT
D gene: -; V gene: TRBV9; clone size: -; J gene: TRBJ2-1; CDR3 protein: CASSAGLLREQFF; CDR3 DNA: TGTGCCAGCAGCGCAGGACTGCTCAGAGAGCAGTTCTTC
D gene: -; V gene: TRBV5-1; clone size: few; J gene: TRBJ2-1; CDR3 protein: CASSSPQGATLGNEQFF; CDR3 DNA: TGCGCCAGCAGCTCGCCCCAAGGGGCCACCTTGGGCAATGAGCAGTTCTTC
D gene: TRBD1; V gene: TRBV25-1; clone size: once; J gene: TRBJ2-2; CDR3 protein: CASSETWTGVTGELFF; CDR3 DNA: TGTGCCAGCAGTGAAACTTGGACAGGGGTTACCGGGGAGCTGTTTTTT
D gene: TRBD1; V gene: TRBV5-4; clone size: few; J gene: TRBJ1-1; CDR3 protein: CASSTRTGLTEAFF; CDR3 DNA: TGTGCCAGCAGCACCAGGACAGGATTGACTGAAGCTTTCTTT
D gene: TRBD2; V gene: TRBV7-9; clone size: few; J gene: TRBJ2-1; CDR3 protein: CSSSLAIRGEFF; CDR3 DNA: TGTTCCAGCAGCTTAGCGATTCGGGGGGAGTTCTTC
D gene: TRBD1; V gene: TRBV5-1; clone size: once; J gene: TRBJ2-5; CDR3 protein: CASSSGQGARETQYF; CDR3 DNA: TGCGCCAGCAGCTCTGGACAGGGGGCGCGGGAGACCCAGTACTTC
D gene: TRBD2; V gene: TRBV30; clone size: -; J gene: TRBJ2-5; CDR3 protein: CAWSRLAQETQYF; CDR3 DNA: TGTGCCTGGAGCCGACTAGCGCAAGAGACCCAGTACTTC